The 19 T cell receptor beta chains in this list originate from one sample, sequenced in a study of blood T cell repertoires in COVID-19. TCRdb's table, derived via immunoSEQ multiplex PCR, lists solely in-frame clones and lacks some. The repertoire has 100,000 to 150,000 clones, almost 70% of them found once; the top ten carry around 2%. Sequencing was carried out using peripheral blood. The source is a woman in her seventies with acute or convalescent COVID-19.

This clone was observed a few times. The sample has other DNA sequences that encode this CDR3 too. The chain carries TRBV10-3 and TRBJ2-7; no firm D call. Germline loops: CDR1 ENHRY, CDR2 SYGVKD. Trimming left V 0 bases short and J 4 bases short, with 4 bases between. The CDR3 covers 12 residues. The CDR3: CAISESAYEQYF. Here the CDR3 DNA reads TGTGCCATCAGTGAGTCCGCGTACGAGCAGTACTTC.

This clone was detected only once. One junction end does not reproduce the germline sequence, and a read error may be involved. This chain links TRBV19 with TRBJ2-2; D may be TRBD2 (7 bases). Per germline, CDR1 LNHDA and CDR2 SQIVND (reference sequence). This CDR3 has 12 residues. CDR3 region: CAGLGDTGKLFF. The DNA of the CDR3 is TGTGCCGGACTAGGGGACACCGGGAAGCTGTTTTTT.

This clone has just one count. V gene TRBV3-1 (or the pseudogene TRBV3-2) combines with J gene TRBJ2-7; maybe TRBD2 (5 bases). Per the germline V gene, CDR1 is LGHDT and CDR2 is YNNKEL (reference sequence). The germline V and J ends were trimmed by 3 bases and 1 base, with 10 bases remaining between them. The CDR3 is 14 residues long. DNA of the CDR3: TGTGCCAGCAGCCACGAGGGAGATTCCTACGAGCAGTACTTC. It yields the protein CASSHEGDSYEQYF.

The chain employs TRBV27 and TRBJ2-6; 7 bases are a match to TRBD1. CDR1 is MNHEY, CDR2 SMNVEV, per germline (reference sequence). J gave up 3 bases and V 4 bases, and 3 bases lay outside the gene matches. This CDR3 spans 15 amino acids. CDR3 coding DNA: TGTGCCAGCAGTTGGACAGGAAATGGGGCCAACGTCCTGACTTTC. This sequence encodes CASSWTGNGANVLTF. Supplemented by reference TRBV27 and TRBJ2-6, the full variable domain reads EAQVTQNPRYLITVTGKKLTVTCSQNMNHEYMSWYRQDPGLGLRQIYYSMNVEVTDKGDVPEGYKVSRKEKRNFPLILESPSPNQTSLYFCASSWTGNGANVLTFGAGSRLTVL.

This clone came up a few times. The chain has TRBV19 and TRBJ1-2; D remains unclear. The ends were cut back, 1 base at V and 0 bases at J, with 12 bases in the middle. The CDR3 is 16 residues long. Germline loops: CDR1 LNHDA, CDR2 SQIVND (reference sequence). CDR3 sequence (DNA): TGTGCCAGTAGTATAGGGGCAGGCCTGGCTAACTATGGCTACACCTTC. Its protein product is CASSIGAGLANYGYTF. The whole variable domain, filled in from reference TRBV19 and TRBJ1-2, reads DGGITQSPKYLFRKEGQNVTLSCEQNLNHDAMYWYRQDPGQGLRLIYYSQIVNDFQKGDIAEGYSVSREKKESFPLTVTSAQKNPTAFYLCASSIGAGLANYGYTFGSGTRLTVV.

The sample holds a few counts of this clone. The rearrangement links TRBV6-5 to TRBJ1-4; weak D call: TRBD1 (6 bases). The CDR3 loop spans 14 amino acids. The V gene's germline CDR1 is MNHEY and CDR2 SVGAGI. V lost 6 bases, J lost 4 bases, and 12 bases lay in between. The CDR3 loop reads CASRAGVFNEKLFF. The CDR3 coding sequence is TGTGCCAGCAGGGCAGGGGTCTTTAATGAAAAACTGTTTTTT.

The rearrangement links TRBV20-1 to TRBJ1-5; D unresolved. This CDR3 is 14 amino acids long. Germline V gene lookup returns CDR1 DFQATT and CDR2 SNEGSKA (reference sequence). The V end lost 3 bases, the J end lost 2 bases, and 11 bases lay between the germline ends. The CDR3 DNA is TGCAGTGCTAGTCCGCCAGTGGGCAATCAGCCCCAGCATTTT. Amino acids: CSASPPVGNQPQHF.

This clone was recorded at least ten times. This chain links TRBV10-3 with TRBJ2-5; TRBD1 matches at 9 bases. Germline V CDR1 and CDR2: ENHRY, SYGVKD. V lost 7 bases, J lost 3 bases, and 3 bases stayed unmatched. The CDR3 sequence is 13 residues long. The CDR3 is CAITWDREETQYF. CDR3 sequence (DNA): TGTGCCATCACTTGGGACAGGGAAGAGACCCAGTACTTC.

J is TRBJ2-2 and V is TRBV6-5; tentatively, D is TRBD1 (6 bases). The CDR3 is 15 amino acids. Germline values: CDR1 MNHEY, CDR2 SVGAGI. V was shortened by 0 bases and J by 6 bases, with 11 bases between the two germline ends. CDR3: CASSYSNSGAGELFF. CDR3 sequence (DNA): TGTGCCAGCAGTTACTCGAACTCAGGGGCCGGGGAGCTGTTTTTT.

The gene calls are TRBV24-1 and TRBJ1-1; possible D gene TRBD1, 5 bases. The CDR3 extends over 13 amino acids. V was cut by 3 bases and J by 3 bases, with 7 bases left in between. Germline CDR1 KGHDR, CDR2 SFDVKD. CDR3 sequence: CATSDGADTEAFF. For the CDR3, the DNA is TGTGCCACCAGTGATGGGGCAGACACTGAAGCTTTCTTT.

The rearrangement uses TRBV9 and TRBJ2-7; a weak D match, TRBD2 (5 bases). Germline V gives CDR1 SGDLS, CDR2 YYNGEE. V was clipped by 0 bases and J by 1 base, with 8 bases between them. The CDR3 has 14 amino acids. CDR3 region: CASSVGVASYEQYF. The CDR3 DNA is TGTGCCAGCAGCGTAGGCGTAGCGTCCTACGAGCAGTACTTC.

The rearrangement uses TRBV7-9 and TRBJ1-5; 7 bases fit TRBD1. This CDR3 is 19 amino acids long. V shed 1 base, J shed 3 bases, and the junction held 15 bases outside the gene matches. Germline-derived CDR1 and CDR2 are SEHNR and FQNEAQ (reference sequence). CDR3 sequence: CASSLGGGQGRMDNQPQHF. The DNA for the CDR3 is TGTGCCAGCAGCTTAGGAGGGGGCCAAGGAAGGATGGACAATCAGCCCCAGCATTTT. Supplemented by reference TRBV7-9 and TRBJ1-5, the full variable domain reads DTGVSQNPRHKITKRGQNVTFRCDPISEHNRLYWYRQTLGQGPEFLTYFQNEAQLEKSRLLSDRFSAERPKGSFSTLEIQRTEQGDSAMYLCASSLGGGQGRMDNQPQHFGDGTRLSIL.

This chain joins TRBV7-7 and TRBJ2-5; 13 bases are shared with TRBD2. The germline gives CDR1 SSHAT, CDR2 FNYEAQ (reference sequence). The length of the CDR3 is 17 residues. The V and J ends lost 4 bases and 4 bases, in that order; junction bases with no gene match: 9. Here the CDR3 DNA reads TGTGCCAGCAGCTCGGGACTAGCGGGGCGGCTTGGAGAGACCCAGTACTTC. Translating it yields CASSSGLAGRLGETQYF.

The chain recombines TRBV19 with TRBJ1-4, with TRBD1 matching over 8 bases. The V gene end was trimmed by 3 bases and the J gene end by 8 bases; junction bases not matched to a gene: 11. Germline lookup yields CDR1 LNHDA and CDR2 SQIVND (reference sequence). The CDR3 covers 16 residues. The CDR3 DNA sequence: TGTGCCAGTAGTATGGTATCCGGACAGGGTGGAGAAAAACTGTTTTTT. As protein: CASSMVSGQGGEKLFF.

The chain is built from TRBV7-9 and TRBJ1-2; D not resolved. There are 11 residues in the CDR3. Looked up from germline, CDR1 is SEHNR and CDR2 is FQNEAQ (reference sequence). Deletions cut 4 bases from V and 3 bases from J, with 3 bases between. The CDR3 reads CASSSDYGYTF. CDR3 DNA: TGTGCCAGCAGCTCTGACTATGGCTACACCTTC.

J is TRBJ2-7 and V is TRBV19, with a tentative D call TRBD2 (6 bases). The V gene lost 0 bases and the J gene lost 4 bases, with 16 bases spanning the gap. The germline gives CDR1 LNHDA, CDR2 SQIVND (reference sequence). This CDR3 has 16 residues. The CDR3 DNA is TGTGCCAGTAGTATAGATCTATGGAGGGATGGTTACGAGCAGTACTTC. This gives the protein CASSIDLWRDGYEQYF. The full variable domain, with the rest looked up from reference TRBV19 and TRBJ2-7, is DGGITQSPKYLFRKEGQNVTLSCEQNLNHDAMYWYRQDPGQGLRLIYYSQIVNDFQKGDIAEGYSVSREKKESFPLTVTSAQKNPTAFYLCASSIDLWRDGYEQYFGPGTRLTVT.

The rearrangement uses TRBV7-9 and TRBJ1-1; 7 nucleotides line up with TRBD1. Germline CDR1 and CDR2: SEHNR and FQNEAQ (reference sequence). V trimming: 3 bases; J trimming: 5 bases; junction bases outside the gene matches: 6. This CDR3 is 14 amino acids long. The CDR3 DNA follows: TGTGCCAGCAGCTTGGAGACAGGGTATACTGAAGCTTTCTTT. Residues: CASSLETGYTEAFF.

As concerns this clone: The junction and the germline gene differ at one end; a read error may be behind it. The chain joins TRBV4-3 to TRBJ2-1; D remains ambiguous. The germline V gene has CDR1 LGHNA and CDR2 YSLEER. The CDR3 has 14 amino acids. The CDR3 DNA sequence: TGCGCCAGCAGCCCGACTGTCTCCCACAATGAGCAGTTCTTC. Its translation is CASSPTVSHNEQFF.

The chain couples TRBV5-1 to TRBJ1-4, with a tentative D call TRBD1 (6 bases). V was cut by 5 bases and J by 8 bases, with 19 bases left in between. The CDR3 is 15 residues long. Germline assignment: CDR1 SGHRS and CDR2 YFSETQ. The CDR3, as DNA: TGCGCCAGCAGAAAAAATGCAGGGGACCAAGAAAAACTGTTTTTT. This codes for CASRKNAGDQEKLFF.